This T cell receptor (beta chain) was identified during a study of STAT5B mutations in CD4+ large granular lymphocyte leukemia. The assay was run at survey level. Original data processing: Productive clonotypes were detectable down to 2.59 x 10-5 frequency. Libraries were prepared by immunoSEQ multiplex PCR; TCRdb keeps only in-frame clonotypes and omits some of them. For V, J and clone size, that table is used; D and trimming come from the DNA. Of over 35,000 clones in the sample, roughly 84% were seen once. About this clone: No antigen is known for it.

Findings and limits, study-wide: Compared with healthy controls (2/35), patient top clones favored TRBV06 (8/27).

V dropped 5 bases and J dropped 2; count of bases not matched to a gene: 12. This CDR3 is 16 amino acids long. In germline, CDR1 is LNHDA, CDR2 SQIVND (reference sequence). This TCR came from a human donor in good health. Sequenced sample: CD4+ T cells from blood buffy coats. The V gene is TRBV19, the J gene TRBJ2-7; 7 nucleotides line up with TRBD1. The CDR3 DNA sequence: TGTGCCAGTAGTCAGGGACCCGACAGGGCTGCCTACGAGCAGTACTTC. Residues: CASSQGPDRAAYEQYF. The full variable domain, with the rest looked up from reference TRBV19 and TRBJ2-7, is DGGITQSPKYLFRKEGQNVTLSCEQNLNHDAMYWYRQDPGQGLRLIYYSQIVNDFQKGDIAEGYSVSREKKESFPLTVTSAQKNPTAFYLCASSQGPDRAAYEQYFGPGTRLTVT.